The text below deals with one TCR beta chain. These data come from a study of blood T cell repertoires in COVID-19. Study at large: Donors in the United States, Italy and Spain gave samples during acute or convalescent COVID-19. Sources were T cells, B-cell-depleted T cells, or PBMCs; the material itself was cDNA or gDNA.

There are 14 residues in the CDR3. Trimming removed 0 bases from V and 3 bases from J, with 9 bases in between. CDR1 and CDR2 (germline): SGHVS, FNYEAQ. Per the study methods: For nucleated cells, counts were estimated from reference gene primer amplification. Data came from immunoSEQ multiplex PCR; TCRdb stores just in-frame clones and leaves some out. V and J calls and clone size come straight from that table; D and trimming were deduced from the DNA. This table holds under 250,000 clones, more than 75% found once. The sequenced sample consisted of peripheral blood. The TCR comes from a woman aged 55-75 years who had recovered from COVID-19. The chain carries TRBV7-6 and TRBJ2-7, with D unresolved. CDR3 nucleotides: TGTGCCAGCAGCTTAGCGCACACAGACTACGAGCAGTACTTC. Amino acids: CASSLAHTDYEQYF.